The 19 T cell receptor beta chains below all came from one sample that was sequenced in a study of CD8 T cells in ankylosing spondylitis. TCRdb itself ran the 5' RACE reads through MiXCR, one entry per CDR3 protein. The sample lists a few hundred thousand distinct CDR3 sequences; over 9.5% were seen once. Material: blood, either unsorted or a sorted T cell fraction (not recorded which). The receptors were sampled from a male donor with ankylosing spondylitis or in good health (not recorded which).

This clonotype was counted a few times. The V gene is TRBV2, the J gene TRBJ2-2; no reliable D call. This CDR3 is 15 amino acids long. In germline, CDR1 is SNHLY, CDR2 FYNNEI. V was trimmed by 0 bases and J by 4 bases, leaving 9 bases between them. CDR3 nucleotides: TGTGCCAGCAGTGAAGCACCAGAAGGCACCGGGGAGCTGTTTTTT. Translation: CASSEAPEGTGELFF.

This clonotype was counted ten times or more. The chain carries TRBV5-1 and TRBJ1-1; D uncertain. Germline lookup yields CDR1 SGHRS and CDR2 YFSETQ. The CDR3 runs to 14 residues. Trimming removed 0 bases at V and 0 bases at J, with 6 bases between. Here the CDR3 reads CASSLALMNTEAFF. The CDR3 DNA follows: TGCGCCAGCAGCTTGGCACTTATGAACACTGAAGCTTTCTTT.

This clonotype showed up many times. The chain joins TRBV9 to TRBJ1-4, with 7 bases lining up with TRBD1. The V gene end was trimmed by 3 bases and the J gene end by 8 bases; junction bases not matched to a gene: 7. Germline V CDR1 and CDR2: SGDLS, YYNGEE. This CDR3 is 14 amino acids long. CDR3 loop: CASSGGQSGEKLFF. In DNA, the CDR3 is TGTGCCAGCAGCGGGGGACAGTCGGGCGAAAAACTGTTTTTT.

The rearrangement joins TRBV6-1 to TRBJ2-1; TRBD1 matches 8 bases. Germline lookup yields CDR1 MNHNS and CDR2 SASEGT. The CDR3 runs 15 residues. J was trimmed by 5 bases and V by 4 bases; bases with no gene match: 7. Written as DNA, the CDR3 is TGTGCCAGCAGTGGGGGGACAGGTCCCCACAATGAGCAGTTCTTC. Protein sequence: CASSGGTGPHNEQFF.

In this sample, this clonotype turned up many times. V gene TRBV20-1 combines with J gene TRBJ2-2; 9 nucleotides align to TRBD1. This CDR3 comprises 16 residues. Germline CDR1 is DFQATT and CDR2 is SNEGSKA (reference sequence). J gave up 3 bases and V 0 bases, and 5 bases lay outside the gene matches. The CDR3 bases are TGCAGTGCTAGAGATCCCGGACAGGGGTACACCGGGGAGCTGTTTTTT. Protein sequence: CSARDPGQGYTGELFF.

This chain uses TRBV7-3 with TRBJ2-1; possible D gene TRBD1, 6 bases. This CDR3 spans 14 amino acids. Trimming took off 5 bases at V and 2 bases at J, with 10 bases between the two ends. Germline assignment: CDR1 SGHTA and CDR2 FQGTGA. The CDR3 nucleotides read TGTGCCAGCAGCGCGACAGGTACCTACAATGAGCAGTTCTTC. This encodes CASSATGTYNEQFF.

The chain links TRBV7-9 to TRBJ2-7, with D uncertain. The germline V gene has CDR1 SEHNR and CDR2 FQNEAQ (reference sequence). This CDR3 region has 14 residues. V dropped 1 base and J dropped 5 bases, with 12 bases sitting between them. CDR3 sequence reads: CASSLVLETHEQYF. The CDR3, as DNA: TGTGCCAGCAGCTTAGTACTCGAAACCCACGAGCAGTACTTC.

This clonotype was detected ten times or more. V is TRBV20-1 and J is TRBJ1-5, with D uncertain. CDR3 length: 13 amino acids. Germline CDR1 DFQATT, CDR2 SNEGSKA (reference sequence). V lost 7 bases and J lost 3, with 13 bases in between. The CDR3: CSVREGSNQPQHF. CDR3 sequence (DNA): TGCAGTGTGCGCGAGGGCTCCAATCAGCCCCAGCATTTT.

The V gene is TRBV5-1, the J gene TRBJ1-4, with a weak D call TRBD1 (6 bases). The V gene's germline CDR1 is SGHRS and CDR2 YFSETQ. Trimming removed 3 bases at V and 8 bases at J, with 14 bases between. CDR3 size: 14 residues. The CDR3 coding sequence is TGCGCCAGCAGCTGGGACACCTCAGGGGAAAAACTGTTTTTT. The encoded protein is CASSWDTSGEKLFF.

This clonotype was found many times. V usage is TRBV5-8 and J usage is TRBJ1-1; D is unclear. CDR1 is SGHTS and CDR2 is YDEGEE in the germline V gene. Trimming shortened V by 0 bases and J by 6 bases, and 6 bases separated the two germline ends. The CDR3 has 12 amino acids. This chain's CDR3 is CASSLVDPEAFF. In DNA form, the CDR3 reads TGTGCCAGCAGCTTGGTGGACCCTGAAGCTTTCTTT.

The chain employs TRBV12-3 or TRBV12-4 and TRBJ2-3, with 13 bases lining up with TRBD2. After removal of 5 bases from V and 1 base from J, the junction contained 6 bases not matched to a gene. CDR3 length: 17 residues. The CDR3 is CASSGLAGAPGTDTQYF. For the CDR3, the DNA is TGTGCCAGCAGTGGACTAGCGGGGGCCCCAGGCACAGATACGCAGTATTTT.

The chain links TRBV12-3 or TRBV12-4 to TRBJ2-7, with D possibly TRBD1 on 6 matching bases. Trimming cost V 3 bases and J 3 bases, with 21 bases left between them. The CDR3 consists of 17 residues. The CDR3 nucleotides are TGTGCCAGCAGTTTGGAGAGGGGGTTCTCTGGTATCTACGAGCAGTACTTC. Translation gives CASSLERGFSGIYEQYF.

This clonotype was detected only a few times. This chain connects TRBV24-1 to TRBJ2-7; TRBD1 matches at 12 bases. This CDR3 contains 15 residues. Germline trimming cut 7 bases from V and 7 bases from J; bases unmatched to any gene: 10. The germline V gene has CDR1 KGHDR and CDR2 SFDVKD. The CDR3 protein is CATSPGTGGNYEQYF. CDR3 coding DNA: TGTGCCACCAGCCCCGGGACAGGGGGCAATTATGAGCAGTACTTC.

This clonotype was observed at least ten times. The gene calls are TRBV29-1 and TRBJ1-5; D perhaps matches TRBD1 (5 bases). Between the trimmed V and J ends, which lost 6 bases and 0 bases, there was a span of 12 bases. Looked up from germline, CDR1 is SQVTM and CDR2 is ANQGSEA. This CDR3 region has 14 residues. The CDR3 DNA reads as TGCAGCGTAGTCCTCCAGGGTAGCAATCAGCCCCAGCATTTT. Its protein is CSVVLQGSNQPQHF.

This clonotype was seen ten or more times. The V call is TRBV12-3 or TRBV12-4, the J call TRBJ2-7; D may match TRBD1 or TRBD2 (5 bases each). The V end lost 7 bases, the J end lost 0 bases, and 16 bases lay between the germline ends. This CDR3 region has 15 residues. The CDR3 protein is CASIPGTVGSYEQYF. In DNA, the CDR3 is TGTGCCAGCATCCCCGGGACGGTGGGCTCCTACGAGCAGTACTTC.

V usage is TRBV20-1 and J usage is TRBJ2-1; D might be TRBD2 (5 bases). Trimming removed 0 bases at V and 8 bases at J, with 29 bases between. The CDR3 length is 19 residues. The germline gives CDR1 DFQATT, CDR2 SNEGSKA (reference sequence). The CDR3 DNA reads as TGCAGTGCTAGAGATGACATTGGGAGAGAATTACTAGGGCGGGATGAGCAGTTCTTC. It specifies CSARDDIGRELLGRDEQFF.

V usage is TRBV7-3 and J usage is TRBJ2-3; 10 bases are shared with TRBD2. Per germline, CDR1 SGHTA and CDR2 FQGTGA. The junction had 9 bases not matched to a gene; V was cut back by 5 bases and J by 4 bases. The CDR3 contains 16 residues. This CDR3 reads CASSRRASGGADTQYF. In DNA, the CDR3 is TGTGCCAGCAGCCGACGGGCTAGCGGGGGCGCAGATACGCAGTATTTT.

This rearrangement joins TRBV11-2 to TRBJ1-3; no definite D call. The ends were cut back, 2 bases at V and 3 bases at J, with 20 bases in the middle. CDR1 and CDR2 from the germline V gene are SGHAT and FQNNGV. CDR3 length equals 18 residues. The CDR3 DNA reads as TGTGCCAGCAGCTTATTGGACGCCCGGGGAACCGGTGGAAACACCATATATTTT. Its translation is CASSLLDARGTGGNTIYF. Based on the CDR3 plus reference TRBV11-2 and TRBJ1-3, the full variable domain is EAGVAQSPRYKIIEKRQSVAFWCNPISGHATLYWYQQILGQGPKLLIQFQNNGVVDDSQLPKDRFSAERLKGVDSTLKIQPAKLEDSAVYLCASSLLDARGTGGNTIYFGEGSWLTVV.

In this sample, this clonotype turned up a few times. The chain employs TRBV4-2 and TRBJ1-5; unclear D gene. Germline V gene lookup returns CDR1 LGHNA and CDR2 YNFKEQ. This CDR3 comprises 14 residues. V was shortened by 0 bases and J by 4 bases, with 7 bases between the two germline ends. CDR3 sequence (DNA): TGTGCCAGCAGCCAAGATCCCGAGAATCAGCCCCAGCATTTT. Amino acids: CASSQDPENQPQHF.